This paragraph covers one T cell receptor (beta chain) sequence. No antigen is known for it. The assay was carried out at the deep level. Profiling relied on immunoSEQ multiplex PCR, and the TCRdb table lists in-frame clones only, not all of them. The sample yields about 2.1 million clones, under 95% seen once. The CDR3 is made up of 12 amino acids. Germline-derived CDR1 and CDR2 are SGHTA and FQGNSA. V was pared by 3 bases and J by 2 bases, with 1 base between. This sample stems from a study of shared clonotypes between healthy human individuals. Overall study: Samples came from two female and a few male donors aged 18 to 49.

In the naive CD8 group, cells lacked CD45RO and were positively selected for CCR7, so terminally differentiated effector memory CD45RA+ cells were left out. Overall study findings and caveats: The researchers took only blood, and tissue repertoires probably look different. When naive CD4 clonotypes were compared across a few donors, around 5% were shared.

This clonotype was obtained from a man aged 18-30 years in good health. Some clones in this sample may be carry-over from other donors' samples. Sequenced: naive CD8+ T cells from PBMCs. This rearrangement joins TRBV7-2 to TRBJ1-4; no clear D gene. The CDR3 loop reads CASSFTNEKLFF. CDR3 bases: TGTGCCAGCAGCTTTACTAATGAAAAACTGTTTTTT.